These T cell receptor beta chains were read from a single sample in a study of cytomegalovirus exposure and HLA in healthy donors. Assay: immunoSEQ multiplex PCR; the TCRdb copy retains only in-frame clones and omits some. In the table there are some 120,000 clones, approximately 80% of which are singletons. The sample comprised PBMCs. The receptors originated from a man aged 25-45 years in good health and CMV-seropositive. Both conserved end residues are part of each CDR3. D genes are given only for firm matches. Part of the rows lack a size; the others show once, few, many or a class for expanded clones.

d_call	clone_size	v_call	j_call	cdr3_nt	cdr3_aa
-	few	TRBV10-3	TRBJ1-2	TGTGCCATCAGTGACCCACCCGGGACTAACTATGGCTACACCTTC	CAISDPPGTNYGYTF
-	few	TRBV25-1	TRBJ1-1	TGTGCCAGCACTGGGTGGAGGGGTTCTGAAGCTTTCTTT	CASTGWRGSEAFF
-	few	TRBV6-1	TRBJ2-2	TGTGCCAGCAGTGAGACAGGATACACCGGGGAGCTGTTTTTT	CASSETGYTGELFF
TRBD1	-	TRBV11-3	TRBJ2-5	TGTGCCAGCAGCTTAGGTCGGCGGGGACAGGGGGCGAAAAGATGGGAGACCCAGTACTTC	CASSLGRRGQGAKRWETQYF
TRBD2	-	TRBV9	TRBJ2-2	TGTGCCAGCAGCGTAAAAGAAGGACTAGCGGGAAAGGGCACCGGGGAGCTGTTTTTT	CASSVKEGLAGKGTGELFF
-	-	TRBV6-6	TRBJ2-5	TGTGCCAGCAGTACTCAAGAGACCCAGTACTTC	CASSTQETQYF
TRBD2	-	TRBV19	TRBJ2-7	TGTGCCAGTAGTAGAACTAGCGGGGACTCCTACGAGCAGTACTTC	CASSRTSGDSYEQYF
-	-	TRBV29-1	TRBJ2-2	TGCAGCGTTGGGCAGGGGTACACCGGGGAGCTGTTTTTT	CSVGQGYTGELFF
-	-	TRBV29-1	TRBJ2-1	TGCAGCGTTGATGTAAATGAGCAGTTCTTC	CSVDVNEQFF
TRBD2	-	TRBV19	TRBJ2-1	TGTGCCAGTAGTGGACGGACTAGTTACAATGAGCAGTTCTTC	CASSGRTSYNEQFF
TRBD1	-	TRBV6-5	TRBJ1-3	TGTGCCAGCAGTTCCCAGCGGACAGGAGATGGAAACACCATATATTTT	CASSSQRTGDGNTIYF
TRBD1	-	TRBV30	TRBJ1-2	TGTGCCTGGAGGCGGACAGGTTTTGATGGCTACACCTTC	CAWRRTGFDGYTF
-	-	TRBV7-3	TRBJ2-3	TGTGCCAGCAGCTTAAGGGGCAACTCAGATACGCAGTATTTT	CASSLRGNSDTQYF
-	-	TRBV5-1	TRBJ2-1	TGCGCCAGCAGCTTGGCCGGTCGTGAGCAGTTCTTC	CASSLAGREQFF
-	-	TRBV5-1	TRBJ1-1	TGCGCCAGCAGCTTCACAGCTCACATGAACACTGAAGCTTTCTTT	CASSFTAHMNTEAFF
-	-	TRBV5-1	TRBJ1-6	TGCGCCAGCAGCTCCTGGTCCAGGGCCAATTCACCCCTCCACTTT	CASSSWSRANSPLHF
-	once	TRBV30	TRBJ1-5	TGTGCCTGGGACAGGAGAATCTATAGCAATCAGCCCCAGCATTTT	CAWDRRIYSNQPQHF
-	-	TRBV27	TRBJ1-6	TGTGCCAGCAGCCCGACGCGGGGAGTGAGGTCACCCCTCCACTTT	CASSPTRGVRSPLHF